This T cell receptor (beta chain) comes out of a study of T cell responses to AZD1222 COVID-19 vaccine. V was pared by 4 bases and J by 0 bases, with 12 bases between. Germline V gene data show CDR1 as SGHDN and CDR2 as FVKESK. There are 16 residues in the CDR3. The data were produced by immunoSEQ multiplex PCR, yet TCRdb's version contains in-frame clones alone and is incomplete. The sample includes about 150,000 clones, over 90% of them seen just once. This specimen was peripheral blood, taken on day 0 of AZD1222 vaccination. The TCR comes from an adult in good health. The V gene is TRBV14, the J gene TRBJ2-2; D gene ambiguous. In nucleotides, the CDR3 is TGTGCCAGCAGCCCCACCCGGACCTCGAACACCGGGGAGCTGTTTTTT. Residues: CASSPTRTSNTGELFF.